The 27 T cell receptor beta chains in this list originate from one sample, sequenced in a study of blood T cell repertoires in COVID-19. Sequencing used immunoSEQ multiplex PCR; TCRdb keeps in-frame clones, though not all of them. The table has around 430,000 clones, around nine tenths seen once. Sequenced input: PBMCs or T cells enriched from blood (not recorded which). The receptor source for this set is a woman between 45 and 60 years old who had recovered from COVID-19.

In its sample, this clone was seen once. This rearrangement joins TRBV7-2 to TRBJ1-1; D gene unclear. CDR1 and CDR2 from the germline V gene are SGHTA and FQGNSA. Trimming removed 0 bases from V and 0 bases from J, with 14 bases in between. CDR3 length: 17 amino acids. The CDR3 loop is CASSLASTPGMNTEAFF. In DNA, the CDR3 is TGTGCCAGCAGCTTAGCATCCACGCCGGGGATGAACACTGAAGCTTTCTTT.

This clone was seen a single time. The chain has TRBV4-1 and TRBJ2-1, with TRBD2 matching 7 bases. V lost 1 base, J lost 7 bases, and 10 bases stayed unmatched. Germline V gene data show CDR1 as MGHRA and CDR2 as YSYEKL. This CDR3 has 16 amino acids. CDR3 bases: TGCGCCAGCAGCCAAGTGTACGGGGGGAACGGGAATGAGCAGTTCTTC. Protein: CASSQVYGGNGNEQFF.

V usage is TRBV25-1 and J usage is TRBJ1-2; perhaps TRBD1 as D (6 bases). V was cut by 5 bases and J by 4 bases, with 14 bases left in between. The CDR3 is 14 amino acids. Germline assignment: CDR1 MGHDK and CDR2 SYGVNS. DNA of the CDR3: TGTGCCAGCAGTAATACAGGGTCGCTCTATGGCTACACCTTC. This sequence encodes CASSNTGSLYGYTF.

The rearrangement uses TRBV28 and TRBJ1-2; D is undetermined. V was cut by 8 bases and J by 3 bases, with 19 bases left in between. Germline CDR1 and CDR2: MDHEN and SYDVKM. This CDR3 spans 15 amino acids. The CDR3 DNA sequence: TGTGCCAGCTTTAGGCCAGAGTACAGCTACTATGGCTACACCTTC. Translation gives CASFRPEYSYYGYTF.

In its sample, this clone was seen a few times. The chain combines TRBV11-2 with TRBJ2-3; 10 bases line up with TRBD1. This CDR3 comprises 18 residues. In germline, CDR1 is SGHAT, CDR2 FQNNGV. V lost 5 bases and J lost 0; bases outside the gene matches: 11. CDR3 protein: CASSDGGQGTPSTDTQYF. The CDR3 coding sequence is TGTGCCAGCAGCGATGGGGGACAGGGGACGCCTAGCACAGATACGCAGTATTTT.

This chain connects TRBV7-9 to TRBJ2-3; 7 bases are shared with TRBD1. CDR1 and CDR2 (germline): SEHNR, FQNEAQ (reference sequence). After removal of 5 bases from V and 2 bases from J, the junction contained 10 bases not matched to a gene. CDR3 length: 16 residues. This chain's CDR3 is CASSPDRDHLTDTQYF. The DNA of the CDR3 is TGTGCCAGCAGCCCCGACAGGGACCACCTCACAGATACGCAGTATTTT.

This chain uses TRBV29-1 with TRBJ1-6, with no clear D. V dropped 6 bases and J dropped 4 bases, with 13 bases sitting between them. Germline V lookup: CDR1 SQVTM, CDR2 ANQGSEA. The CDR3 totals 14 residues. In nucleotides, the CDR3 is TGCAGCGTCCCTTGCGGCAGATATAATTCACCCCTCCACTTT. Residues: CSVPCGRYNSPLHF.

The rearrangement links TRBV2 to TRBJ1-3; 10 nucleotides match TRBD1. V gave up 6 bases and J gave up 4 bases; unmatched junction bases: 9. Germline V gene lookup returns CDR1 SNHLY and CDR2 FYNNEI. The CDR3 has 16 amino acids. The CDR3 bases are TGTGCCAGCAGGACAGGGGGCGGTTCGGGAGGAAACACCATATATTTT. As protein: CASRTGGGSGGNTIYF.

J is TRBJ2-6 and V is TRBV5-6, with D unresolved. Looked up from germline, CDR1 is SGHDT and CDR2 is YYEEEE. The CDR3 is 15 residues long. Trimming stripped 6 bases from V and 2 bases from J, with 12 bases between. CDR3 loop: CASTLDLPGANVLTF. The CDR3 DNA sequence: TGTGCCAGCACCCTTGACTTACCTGGGGCCAACGTCCTGACTTTC.

V is TRBV5-1 and J is TRBJ2-1; 8 nucleotides align to TRBD2. The CDR3 covers 16 residues. The junction had 6 bases not matched to a gene; V was cut back by 0 bases and J by 4 bases. Germline-derived CDR1 and CDR2 are SGHRS and YFSETQ. The CDR3 sequence is CASSLAARGGYNEQFF. DNA for the CDR3: TGCGCCAGCAGCTTGGCGGCCCGCGGGGGGTACAATGAGCAGTTCTTC.

The chain links TRBV30 to TRBJ2-1; 13 positions match TRBD2. The germline V gene has CDR1 GTSNPN and CDR2 SVGIG (reference sequence). V was pared by 0 bases and J by 9 bases, with 2 bases of the junction left unmatched. The CDR3 is 14 amino acids. The CDR3 protein is CAWSVTSGGIEQFF. The DNA for the CDR3 is TGTGCCTGGAGTGTGACTAGCGGGGGGATTGAGCAGTTCTTC.

This rearrangement joins TRBV2 to TRBJ1-1, with 7 bases matching TRBD1. The germline V gene encodes CDR1 SNHLY and CDR2 FYNNEI. The CDR3 totals 14 residues. V shed 11 bases, J shed 2 bases, and the junction held 11 bases outside the gene matches. The CDR3 spells CAGRQGSGNTEAFF. In DNA form, the CDR3 reads TGTGCCGGACGACAGGGTAGCGGAAACACTGAAGCTTTCTTT.

This rearrangement joins TRBV7-6 to TRBJ1-2; 8 bases match TRBD1. CDR1 SGHVS and CDR2 FNYEAQ come from the germline V gene. The trim removed 6 bases at V and 8 bases at J, leaving 14 bases unmatched. The CDR3 sequence is 15 residues long. CDR3 loop: CASSPDRDRNRGYTF. In DNA, the CDR3 is TGTGCCAGCAGTCCCGACCGGGACAGGAACCGGGGCTACACCTTC.

The chain joins TRBV6-5 to TRBJ2-4; TRBD1 aligns across 9 bases. Germline assignment: CDR1 MNHEY and CDR2 SVGAGI. The CDR3 spans 14 residues. V was pared by 6 bases and J by 7 bases, with 7 bases of the junction left unmatched. The CDR3 sequence: CASRPGQGWNIQYF. In DNA form, the CDR3 reads TGTGCCAGCAGACCGGGACAGGGATGGAACATTCAGTACTTC.

The chain combines TRBV5-1 with TRBJ2-3; TRBD1 is a possible D gene (5 bases). Trimming removed 6 bases from V and 4 bases from J, with 21 bases in between. Looked up from germline, CDR1 is SGHRS and CDR2 is YFSETQ. CDR3 length: 16 amino acids. CDR3 loop: CASTPKGPNWADTQYF. CDR3 DNA sequence: TGCGCCAGCACCCCGAAGGGGCCGAATTGGGCAGATACGCAGTATTTT.

The genes are TRBV4-3 and TRBJ1-1; 7 bases line up with TRBD1. The junction had 1 base not matched to a gene; V was cut back by 0 bases and J by 3 bases. The CDR3 contains 14 residues. From germline, CDR1 is LGHNA and CDR2 YSLEER. The CDR3 coding sequence is TGCGCCAGCAGCCAAGAACAGGGGTACACTGAAGCTTTCTTT. Translating gives CASSQEQGYTEAFF.

This chain joins TRBV5-1 and TRBJ2-1; TRBD1 aligns across 9 bases. The CDR3 extends over 15 amino acids. The J segment lost 6 bases and the V segment lost 0 bases, leaving 4 bases of the junction unmatched. Germline loops: CDR1 SGHRS, CDR2 YFSETQ. The CDR3 here is CASSLGGTGPNEQFF. The CDR3 DNA reads as TGCGCCAGCAGCTTGGGGGGGACAGGGCCCAATGAGCAGTTCTTC.

The gene calls are TRBV28 and TRBJ1-5; TRBD1 might be the D (6 bases). Germline V gives CDR1 MDHEN, CDR2 SYDVKM. Between the trimmed V and J ends, which lost 6 bases and 1 base, there was a span of 22 bases. CDR3 length: 18 residues. The CDR3 loop is CASSSFSTGWWSNQPQHF. The CDR3 DNA reads as TGTGCCAGCAGCAGTTTCTCCACAGGGTGGTGGAGCAATCAGCCCCAGCATTTT.

This clone was seen just once. This sequence joins TRBV5-1 and TRBJ2-3; 9 bases are shared with TRBD2. J gave up 5 bases and V 1 base, and 8 bases lay outside the gene matches. CDR3 length equals 16 residues. Per germline, CDR1 SGHRS and CDR2 YFSETQ. The CDR3 sequence is CASSLTGRGGKDTQYF. The DNA of the CDR3 is TGCGCCAGCAGCTTGACGGGGCGGGGGGGCAAAGATACGCAGTATTTT.

A remark on this clone: Its ends do not fully match the called genes, so a read error is possible. The chain uses TRBV7-7 and TRBJ2-5, with 8 bases lining up with TRBD1. The CDR3 has 16 amino acids. Germline assignment: CDR1 SSHAT and CDR2 FNYEAQ (reference sequence). The CDR3 loop is CASSLGTGGKGETQYF. DNA of the CDR3: TGTGCTAGCAGCTTGGGAACAGGGGGTAAAGGGGAGACCCAGTACTTC. Combining the CDR3 with reference TRBV7-7 and TRBJ2-5 gives the whole variable domain GAGVSQSPRYKVTKRGQDVTLRCDPISSHATLYWYQQALGQGPEFLTYFNYEAQPDKSGLPSDRFSAERPEGSISTLTIQRTEQRDSAMYRCASSLGTGGKGETQYFGPGTRLLVL.

The chain combines TRBV29-1 with TRBJ1-1, with TRBD1 as a possible D gene (6 bases). The CDR3 loop spans 14 amino acids. The V gene lost 7 bases and the J gene lost 9 bases, with 24 bases spanning the gap. Per the germline V gene, CDR1 is SQVTM and CDR2 is ANQGSEA. The CDR3 here is CSGQDGMSTLKAFF. The CDR3 coding sequence is TGCAGCGGACAGGACGGGATGTCTACACTGAAAGCTTTCTTT.

CDR3 nucleotide sequence: TGTGCCAGCAGCAAAGCGCGGAAGCCGGTGGGTAAGGGGGAGCAGTTCTTC. Translated: CASSKARKPVGKGEQFF. The chain is built from TRBV21-1 and TRBJ2-1; the tabulated D call, TRBD1, remains unverified against the DNA. TRBV21-1 is termed a pseudogene. The CDR3 contains 17 residues.

This clone has more than one count but fewer than ten. The chain is built from TRBV6-2 or TRBV6-3 and TRBJ2-1, with 8 positions matching TRBD2. CDR1 and CDR2 from the germline V gene are MNHEY and SVGEGT. The V gene end was trimmed by 6 bases and the J gene end by 5 bases; junction bases not matched to a gene: 6. The CDR3 runs 14 residues. The CDR3 loop reads CASSPRGGHNEQFF. The CDR3 DNA is TGTGCCAGCAGCCCTCGGGGGGGCCACAATGAGCAGTTCTTC.

The chain recombines TRBV4-1 with TRBJ1-3, with 7 bases fitting TRBD1. The ends lost 4 bases at V and 4 bases at J; junction bases unmatched: 10. The CDR3 is 16 residues long. Germline V gene data show CDR1 as MGHRA and CDR2 as YSYEKL. CDR3 coding DNA: TGCGCCAGCAGCCCTCGGGAGGGGGCCGGGGGAAACACCATATATTTT. Its translation: CASSPREGAGGNTIYF.

This chain links TRBV6-5 with TRBJ1-1, with no clear D. V was shortened by 7 bases and J by 6 bases, with 15 bases between the two germline ends. This CDR3 region has 13 residues. The germline gives CDR1 MNHEY, CDR2 SVGAGI. The CDR3 here is CASNLGSGSEAFF. The CDR3 DNA is TGTGCCAGCAATTTAGGTTCCGGGTCTGAAGCTTTCTTT.

This clone was detected once. The chain links TRBV19 to TRBJ2-2, with D possibly TRBD1 on 5 matching bases. The V end was cut by 4 bases, the J end by 1 base, with 13 bases between. Germline CDR1 and CDR2: LNHDA and SQIVND (reference sequence). The CDR3 consists of 16 residues. This chain's CDR3 is CASSRLGQGNTGELFF. In DNA form, the CDR3 reads TGTGCCAGTAGTAGGTTGGGTCAGGGGAACACCGGGGAGCTGTTTTTT.

The genes are TRBV27 and TRBJ1-1, with D possibly being TRBD1 (6 bases). Germline loops: CDR1 MNHEY, CDR2 SMNVEV (reference sequence). The V end was cut by 6 bases, the J end by 1 base, with 18 bases between. The CDR3 sequence is 16 residues long. This CDR3 reads CASRPPGVGRNTEAFF. As DNA, the CDR3 is TGTGCCAGCAGACCACCAGGGGTAGGGAGGAACACTGAAGCTTTCTTT.